The clone carrying this TCR beta chain has a count of ten or more. What it binds is not known. CDR3 length: 16 residues. With 4 bases clipped from V and 5 bases from J, the junction kept 7 bases outside the gene matches. The germline V gene encodes CDR1 SGHAT and CDR2 FQNNGV. The source of the sample is a study of T-cell reconstitution after alpha-beta-depleted transplantation in children. Study-level points and caveats: Several hundred rapidly expanded clones from non-depleted graft cells reportedly supplied alpha-beta T cells about two months post-transplant.

Researchers prepared the TCRbeta library using unique molecular identifiers, the study reports. MiXCR, applied by TCRdb to the PCR reads, yields one record per CDR3 protein. The sample holds 130,000 to 150,000 distinct CDR3 sequences, roughly 8.8% seen once. The material sequenced was PBMCs, mostly from graft donor cells, taken 180 days after TCRalphabeta/CD19-depleted stem cell transplant. This chain connects TRBV11-2 to TRBJ2-2; TRBD1 aligns across 10 bases. This clonotype was sampled from a female patient aged 2 to 10 who had a stem cell transplant for congenital amegakaryocytic thrombocytopenia, so the T cells may come from the graft donor. The CDR3 spells CASSSAGTGVTGELFF. CDR3 in DNA: TGTGCCAGCAGCTCAGCCGGGACAGGGGTTACCGGGGAGCTGTTTTTT.